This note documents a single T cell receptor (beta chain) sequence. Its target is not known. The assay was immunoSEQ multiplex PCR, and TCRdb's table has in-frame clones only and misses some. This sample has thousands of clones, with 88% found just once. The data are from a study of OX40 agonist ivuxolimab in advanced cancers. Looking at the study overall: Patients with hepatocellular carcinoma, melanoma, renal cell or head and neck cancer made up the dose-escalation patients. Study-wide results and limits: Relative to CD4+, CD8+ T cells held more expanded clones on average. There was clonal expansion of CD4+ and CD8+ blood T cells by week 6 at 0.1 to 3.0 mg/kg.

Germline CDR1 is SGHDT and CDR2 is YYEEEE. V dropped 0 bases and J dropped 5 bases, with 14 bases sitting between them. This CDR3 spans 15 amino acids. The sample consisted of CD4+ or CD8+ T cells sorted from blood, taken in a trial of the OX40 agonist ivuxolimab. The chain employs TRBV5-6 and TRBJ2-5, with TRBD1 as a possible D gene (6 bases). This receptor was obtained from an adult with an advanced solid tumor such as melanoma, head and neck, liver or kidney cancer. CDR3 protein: CASSLVLEGVETQYF. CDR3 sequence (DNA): TGTGCCAGCAGCTTGGTTCTAGAGGGGGTTGAGACCCAGTACTTC.